Below, 8 T cell receptor beta chains from the same sample are listed, as sequenced in a study of cytomegalovirus exposure and HLA in healthy donors. The PCR used 60 Vbeta and 13 Jbeta primers. Assay: immunoSEQ multiplex PCR; the TCRdb copy retains only in-frame clones and omits some. Of fewer than 250,000 clones in the sample, roughly four fifths are singletons; the top ten hold approximately 1.8%. The specimen sequenced was PBMCs. These receptor sequences come from a man younger than 30 in good health and CMV-seronegative.

The gene calls are TRBV6-1 and TRBJ1-2; weak D call: TRBD1 (6 bases). V was clipped by 0 bases and J by 4 bases, with 15 bases between them. The length of the CDR3 is 16 residues. CDR1 is MNHNS and CDR2 is SASEGT in the germline V gene. The CDR3 nucleotides are TGTGCCAGCAGTGAAGCGTTGGTGGGACACTTCTATGGCTACACCTTC. Its translation is CASSEALVGHFYGYTF.

This clone was counted a few times. V is TRBV11-3 and J is TRBJ2-3, with 15 bases fitting TRBD2. This CDR3 spans 16 amino acids. Germline V lookup: CDR1 SGHNT, CDR2 YENEEA. J gave up 3 bases and V 5 bases, and 3 bases lay outside the gene matches. The CDR3 protein is CASSPGTSGRTDTQYF. The CDR3, as DNA: TGTGCCAGCAGCCCCGGGACTAGCGGGAGGACAGATACGCAGTATTTT. The full variable domain, with the rest looked up from reference TRBV11-3 and TRBJ2-3, is EAGVVQSPRYKIIEKKQPVAFWCNPISGHNTLYWYLQNLGQGPELLIRYENEEAVDDSQLPKDRFSAERLKGVDSTLKIQPAELGDSAVYLCASSPGTSGRTDTQYFGPGTRLTVL.

This clone has more than one count but fewer than ten. The V gene is TRBV9, the J gene TRBJ2-5, with 8 positions matching TRBD2. Germline-derived CDR1 and CDR2 are SGDLS and YYNGEE. J gave up 7 bases and V 0 bases, and 2 bases lay outside the gene matches. This CDR3 has 13 amino acids. CDR3 DNA: TGTGCCAGCAGCGTAGGGCTAGCGGGGACCCAGTACTTC. It yields the protein CASSVGLAGTQYF.

The rearrangement uses TRBV9 and TRBJ2-1; 8 bases agree with TRBD2. Trimming took 0 bases from V and 7 from J; bases not matched to a gene: 15. CDR1 is SGDLS and CDR2 is YYNGEE in the germline V gene. CDR3 size: 18 residues. CDR3 residues: CASSVAPSGTRIGNEQFF. CDR3 DNA: TGTGCCAGCAGCGTAGCCCCTTCCGGGACTAGGATTGGTAATGAGCAGTTCTTC.

This clone was counted a single time. This sequence joins TRBV18 and TRBJ1-2; a possible D gene is TRBD1 (5 bases). V lost 4 bases, J lost 6 bases, and 12 bases lay in between. Germline loops: CDR1 KGHSH, CDR2 LQKENI. This CDR3 has 13 residues. CDR3 in amino acids: CASSLKGYDGYTF. CDR3 bases: TGTGCCAGCTCACTAAAGGGGTATGATGGCTACACCTTC. The full variable domain, rest sourced from reference TRBV18 and TRBJ1-2, is NAGVMQNPRHLVRRRGQEARLRCSPMKGHSHVYWYRQLPEEGLKFMVYLQKENIIDESGMPKERFSAEFPKEGPSILRIQQVVRGDSAAYFCASSLKGYDGYTFGSGTRLTVV.

The gene calls are TRBV28 and TRBJ2-7; 9 bases map to TRBD2. The V gene's germline CDR1 is MDHEN and CDR2 SYDVKM. V lost 3 bases, J lost 7 bases, and 7 bases stayed unmatched. This CDR3 is built from 14 residues. CDR3 sequence (DNA): TGTGCCAGCAGTTTCTTAGCGGGAGCATGGGAGCAGTACTTC. Its translation is CASSFLAGAWEQYF.

There are a few counts of this clone. The chain has TRBV29-1 and TRBJ1-1; D remains unclear. The CDR3 spans 11 residues. V lost 3 bases, J lost 6 bases, and 8 bases lay in between. Germline CDR1 reads SQVTM; CDR2 reads ANQGSEA. CDR3 protein: CSVDSGAEAFF. DNA of the CDR3: TGCAGCGTTGACTCTGGAGCTGAAGCTTTCTTT.

The chain uses TRBV9 and TRBJ2-1; no clear D. Germline V gene data show CDR1 as SGDLS and CDR2 as YYNGEE. This CDR3 has 14 residues. The germline V and J ends were trimmed by 0 bases and 8 bases, with 12 bases remaining between them. CDR3 in amino acids: CASSVVEGRDEQFF. The CDR3 DNA is TGTGCCAGCAGCGTAGTCGAAGGTCGGGATGAGCAGTTCTTC. Complete variable domain (other parts from reference TRBV9 and TRBJ2-1): DSGVTQTPKHLITATGQRVTLRCSPRSGDLSVYWYQQSLDQGLQFLIQYYNGEERAKGNILERFSAQQFPDLHSELNLSSLELGDSALYFCASSVVEGRDEQFFGPGTRLTVL.